These 12 T cell receptor beta chains came from one sample sequenced in a study of blood T cell repertoires in COVID-19. Sequencing was performed with immunoSEQ multiplex PCR; in TCRdb, only in-frame clones are kept and a portion is missing. Here the sample spans 95,000 to 150,000 clones, roughly 80% being singletons. Sequenced sample: peripheral blood. The origin of the receptors is a human donor in a cohort sampled during active COVID-19.

This chain uses TRBV5-8 with TRBJ1-1; 10 nucleotides align to TRBD1. The CDR3 consists of 14 residues. Germline CDR1 and CDR2: SGHTS and YDEGEE. J was trimmed by 6 bases and V by 3 bases; bases with no gene match: 5. The CDR3 sequence is CASSYRTGGSEAFF. Written as DNA, the CDR3 is TGTGCCAGCAGCTACAGGACAGGGGGGTCTGAAGCTTTCTTT. Together with reference TRBV5-8 and TRBJ1-1, the CDR3 gives the full variable domain: EAGVTQSPTHLIKTRGQQATLRCSPISGHTSVYWYQQALGLGLQFLLWYDEGEERNRGNFPPRFSGRQFPNYSSELNVNALELEDSALYLCASSYRTGGSEAFFGQGTRLTVV.

The chain uses TRBV9 and TRBJ1-2; perhaps TRBD1 as D (5 bases). CDR1 SGDLS and CDR2 YYNGEE come from the germline V gene. V was trimmed by 4 bases and J by 2 bases, leaving 12 bases between them. CDR3 length equals 14 residues. In nucleotides, the CDR3 is TGTGCCAGCAGCAACCTGGGGCAGAACTATGGCTACACCTTC. This translates into CASSNLGQNYGYTF.

The chain joins TRBV18 to TRBJ1-5; the match to TRBD1 covers 7 bases. Per germline, CDR1 KGHSH and CDR2 LQKENI. The CDR3 length is 15 residues. Losses at the gene ends were 3 bases for V and 4 bases for J; bases not matched to a gene: 6. As DNA, the CDR3 is TGTGCCAGCTCACCGGTCAGGGGGGATAATCAGCCCCAGCATTTT. Translated, it gives CASSPVRGDNQPQHF. The complete variable domain, with remaining parts taken from reference TRBV18 and TRBJ1-5, reads NAGVMQNPRHLVRRRGQEARLRCSPMKGHSHVYWYRQLPEEGLKFMVYLQKENIIDESGMPKERFSAEFPKEGPSILRIQQVVRGDSAAYFCASSPVRGDNQPQHFGDGTRLSIL.

The gene calls are TRBV27 and TRBJ2-3; the D gene is possibly TRBD2 (6 bases). V was shortened by 2 bases and J by 3 bases, with 12 bases between the two germline ends. The CDR3 has 15 amino acids. Germline V CDR1 and CDR2: MNHEY, SMNVEV (reference sequence). This CDR3 reads CASSLGLAKTDTQYF. CDR3 in DNA: TGTGCCAGCAGTTTAGGTCTAGCGAAGACAGATACGCAGTATTTT.

This chain uses TRBV5-4 with TRBJ2-3, with D possibly being TRBD1 (6 bases). CDR3 length: 16 residues. In germline, CDR1 is SGHNT, CDR2 YYREEE (reference sequence). With 1 base removed from V and 0 bases from J, the gap between germline ends came to 12 bases. The CDR3 reads CASSLSAGASTDTQYF. The DNA of the CDR3 is TGTGCCAGCAGCTTGAGTGCAGGGGCTAGCACAGATACGCAGTATTTT.

This clone was counted a single time. The chain employs TRBV28 and TRBJ1-5; weak D call: TRBD1 (5 bases). Germline V CDR1 and CDR2: MDHEN, SYDVKM. CDR3 size: 14 residues. Trimming left V 3 bases short and J 6 bases short, with 12 bases between. As DNA, the CDR3 is TGTGCCAGCAGTTTGTATAGGGGCGGTCAGCCCCAGCATTTT. This sequence encodes CASSLYRGGQPQHF.

The rearrangement links TRBV5-1 to TRBJ2-2, with 7 nucleotides matching TRBD2. The V gene end was trimmed by 5 bases and the J gene end by 4 bases; junction bases not matched to a gene: 11. Per the germline V gene, CDR1 is SGHRS and CDR2 is YFSETQ. This CDR3 has 16 residues. This CDR3 is CASRWGGLRGTGELFF. The CDR3 region has the DNA TGCGCCAGCAGATGGGGAGGGCTAAGAGGCACCGGGGAGCTGTTTTTT.

This chain connects TRBV29-1 to TRBJ2-6, with TRBD2 matching over 10 bases. The germline gives CDR1 SQVTM, CDR2 ANQGSEA. The CDR3 consists of 16 residues. Trimming cost V 7 bases and J 0 bases; bases outside gene matches: 6. CDR3 sequence: CSATLAGASGANVLTF. The CDR3 DNA reads TGCAGCGCCACCCTAGCGGGAGCCTCTGGGGCCAACGTCCTGACTTTC.

This clone was counted between two and nine times. This chain links TRBV11-2 with TRBJ1-2; 7 nucleotides line up with TRBD1. V was pared by 1 base and J by 3 bases, with 8 bases of the junction left unmatched. Germline CDR1 is SGHAT and CDR2 is FQNNGV. CDR3 length: 16 residues. The CDR3 coding sequence is TGTGCCAGCAGCTTAGCGGGACAGATGAGGCACTATGGCTACACCTTC. This gives the protein CASSLAGQMRHYGYTF. Using reference TRBV11-2 and TRBJ1-2 for the parts outside the CDR3, the full variable domain is EAGVAQSPRYKIIEKRQSVAFWCNPISGHATLYWYQQILGQGPKLLIQFQNNGVVDDSQLPKDRFSAERLKGVDSTLKIQPAKLEDSAVYLCASSLAGQMRHYGYTFGSGTRLTVV.

The genes are TRBV5-1 and TRBJ2-1, with no clear D. The V gene's germline CDR1 is SGHRS and CDR2 YFSETQ. Trimming took off 0 bases at V and 12 bases at J, with 19 bases between the two ends. The CDR3 extends over 15 amino acids. The CDR3 here is CASSLVRHTIFGQFF. The DNA of the CDR3 is TGCGCCAGCAGCTTGGTCAGACATACAATCTTTGGGCAGTTCTTC. Based on the CDR3 plus reference TRBV5-1 and TRBJ2-1, the full variable domain is KAGVTQTPRYLIKTRGQQVTLSCSPISGHRSVSWYQQTPGQGLQFLFEYFSETQRNKGNFPGRFSGRQFSNSRSEMNVSTLELGDSALYLCASSLVRHTIFGQFFGPGTRLTVL.

The J gene is TRBJ1-1, the V gene TRBV9, with TRBD1 identical over 7 bases. The trim removed 7 bases at V and 1 base at J, leaving 7 bases unmatched. This CDR3 comprises 14 residues. The germline gives CDR1 SGDLS, CDR2 YYNGEE. The CDR3 is CASREQGPNTEAFF. The CDR3 bases are TGTGCCAGCCGAGAACAGGGGCCGAACACTGAAGCTTTCTTT.

V is TRBV7-8 and J is TRBJ1-3; 7 positions match TRBD1. The V gene's germline CDR1 is SGHVS and CDR2 FQNEAQ. The CDR3 sequence is 16 residues long. The junction had 3 bases not matched to a gene; V was cut back by 1 base and J by 0 bases. The CDR3 sequence: CASSLGTGASGNTIYF. CDR3 bases: TGTGCCAGCAGCTTAGGGACAGGAGCCTCTGGAAACACCATATATTTT.